The rows below give T cell receptor beta chains drawn from one sample of a study of CD4 T cells in relation to SARS-CoV-2 and coronaviruses. Data came from immunoSEQ multiplex PCR; TCRdb stores just in-frame clones and leaves some out. In the table there are 20,000 to 25,000 clones, just under 80% of which are singletons. The antigens for these receptors are not known. Sample: CD4+ T cells from PBMCs, cultured in vitro. The origin of the receptors is a human donor in good health. The CDR3 runs from the conserved cysteine through the conserved F or W. A D gene is named only where the DNA matches it firmly. For some rows the clone size is stated as once, few or many, or as a class when expanded; others skip it.

J gene,D gene,clone size,V gene,CDR3 DNA,CDR3 protein
TRBJ2-7,.,.,TRBV27,TGTGCCAGCAGCCCTCGCCCGTGGGGTTGGAACGAGCAGTACTTC,CASSPRPWGWNEQYF
TRBJ1-1,.,.,TRBV27,TGTGCCAGCACCAGAATAGGGGGAGGGGCTGAGCGAGCTTTCTTT,CASTRIGGGAERAFF
TRBJ2-3,TRBD1,.,TRBV2,TGTGCCAGCAGTGAAAGCCGGGACAGTACCACAGATACGCAGTATTTT,CASSESRDSTTDTQYF
TRBJ2-1,.,.,TRBV27,TGTGCCAGCAGTCGTTACAATGAGCAGTTCTTC,CASSRYNEQFF
TRBJ1-2,.,few,TRBV25-1,TGTGCCAGCAGTCAAGGGAACTATGGCTACACCTTC,CASSQGNYGYTF
TRBJ2-7,TRBD1,.,TRBV30,TGTGCCTGGAGTGGAGGGACAGGGTACGAGCAGTACTTC,CAWSGGTGYEQYF
TRBJ1-1,.,.,TRBV5-1,TGCGCCAGCAGCCTTGCCGGGACAATGAACACTGAAGCTTTCTTT,CASSLAGTMNTEAFF
TRBJ1-3,.,.,TRBV7-9,TGTGCCAGCAGCTTAGGGACTGGCGACGGAAACACCATATATTTT,CASSLGTGDGNTIYF
TRBJ2-6,.,.,TRBV21-1,TGTGCCAGCATCCGGGACAGCGGACTAGCGGGAGACCCGTGGGTAGGGGCCAACGTCCTGACTTTC,CASIRDSGLAGDPWVGANVLTF
TRBJ2-2,TRBD1,.,TRBV7-2,TGTGCCAGCAACCTAAAACCGACAGGGCGAAACACCGGGGAGCTGTTTTTT,CASNLKPTGRNTGELFF
TRBJ2-1,.,.,TRBV18,TGTGCCAGCTCACCAAACCCTCAGGAGCAGTTCTTC,CASSPNPQEQFF
TRBJ1-1,.,.,TRBV6-5,TGTGCCAGCAGTTCTCTGGTAGCTTTCTTT,CASSSLVAFF
TRBJ1-4,TRBD1,.,TRBV5-5,TGTGCCAGCAGCTTGGAGGGGACAGGGATTGGAAAACTGTTTTTT,CASSLEGTGIGKLFF
TRBJ1-1,.,few,TRBV18,TGTGCCAGCTCTCAAAGGGATGGCACTGAAGCTTTCTTT,CASSQRDGTEAFF
TRBJ1-2,.,medium-sized,TRBV19,TGTGCCAGTAGTAAATCGGGACATCATAACTATGGCTACACCTTC,CASSKSGHHNYGYTF
TRBJ1-2,.,once,TRBV6-6,TGTGCCAGCAGCTATCTCGGGGGGAGGAGCCACGACTTC,CASSYLGGRSHDF
TRBJ1-5,TRBD1,.,TRBV20-1,TGCAGTGCTAGTAGGGACAGTCCGTATAGCAATCAGCCCCAGCATTTT,CSASRDSPYSNQPQHF
TRBJ2-2,TRBD2,.,TRBV4-2,TGTGCCAGCAGCCAAGAGGGCGGGAGGCCCTCCGGGGAGCTGTTTTTT,CASSQEGGRPSGELFF
TRBJ2-1,.,.,TRBV3-1/TRBV3-2,TGTGCCAGCAGCCAAGATAGGTATGAGCAGTTCTTC,CASSQDRYEQFF
TRBJ2-3,.,.,TRBV2,TGTGCCAGCAGTGAAGTCCAGGGAGCAGATACGCAGTATTTT,CASSEVQGADTQYF
TRBJ2-1,.,.,TRBV29-1,TGCAGCGCCGAGGGGTCAGGGATCTCCTACAATGAGCAGTTCTTC,CSAEGSGISYNEQFF
TRBJ2-1,TRBD2,.,TRBV2,TGTGCCAGCAGTCCCGACGGGACTAGGGACAATGAGCAGTTCTTC,CASSPDGTRDNEQFF
TRBJ1-3,.,.,TRBV5-1,TGCGCCAGCAGCCCTGGCACCTCTGGAAACACCATATATTTT,CASSPGTSGNTIYF
TRBJ2-1,TRBD2,.,TRBV9,TGTGCCAGCAGCGTAAATCCCTATGGAAAGCGGGAGTTCAATGAGCAGTTCTTC,CASSVNPYGKREFNEQFF
TRBJ1-1,.,.,TRBV6-5,TGTGCCAGCAGTTACTCGAGGGCGGGCACTGAAGCTTTCTTT,CASSYSRAGTEAFF
TRBJ2-7,TRBD1,.,TRBV15,TGTGCCACCAGCAGGGACAGGGCCTCCTACGAGCAGTACTTC,CATSRDRASYEQYF
TRBJ2-1,TRBD2,.,TRBV3-1/TRBV3-2,TGTGCCAGCAGCCGAGCAGCGGGAGAGGGCAATGAGCAGTTCTTC,CASSRAAGEGNEQFF
TRBJ2-1,.,.,TRBV6-4,TGTGCCAGCAAGTCGGACAGCCAATACAATGAGCAGTTCTTC,CASKSDSQYNEQFF
TRBJ2-2,TRBD2,.,TRBV14,TGTGCCAGCAGCCCCAGACTAGCGGGGGTCACCGGGGAGCTGTTTTTT,CASSPRLAGVTGELFF
TRBJ2-3,.,.,TRBV27,TGTGCCAGCAGGGCAGGACAGCCCACAGATACGCAGTATTTT,CASRAGQPTDTQYF
TRBJ1-5,.,.,TRBV3-1/TRBV3-2,TGTGCCAGCAGCCAACAGGGTGCGAATCAGCCCCAGCATTTT,CASSQQGANQPQHF
TRBJ2-2,.,.,TRBV5-4,TGTGCCAGCAGCTTGGACGAGCCCGGGGAGCTGTTTTTT,CASSLDEPGELFF
TRBJ1-2,.,.,TRBV24-1,TGTGCCACCAGTGAAAGGGACACCCGAGAATCACATGGCTACACCTTC,CATSERDTRESHGYTF
TRBJ2-1,.,.,TRBV7-3,TGTGCCAGCAGCTCGAGGCACGCGGGAGATAAGGGGGACTACAATGAGCAGTTCTTC,CASSSRHAGDKGDYNEQFF